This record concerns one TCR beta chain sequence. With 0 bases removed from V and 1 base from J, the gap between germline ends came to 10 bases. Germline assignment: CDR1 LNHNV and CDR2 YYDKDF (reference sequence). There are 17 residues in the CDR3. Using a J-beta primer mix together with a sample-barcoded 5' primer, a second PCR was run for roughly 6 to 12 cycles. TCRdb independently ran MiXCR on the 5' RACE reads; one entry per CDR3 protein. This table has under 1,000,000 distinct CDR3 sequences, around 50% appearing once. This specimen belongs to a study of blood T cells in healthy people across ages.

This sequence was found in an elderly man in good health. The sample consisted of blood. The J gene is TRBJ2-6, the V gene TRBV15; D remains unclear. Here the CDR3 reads CATSRDPGGSGANVLTF. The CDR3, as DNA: TGTGCCACCAGCAGAGATCCGGGTGGTTCTGGGGCCAACGTCCTGACTTTC. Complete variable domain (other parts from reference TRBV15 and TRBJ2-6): DAMVIQNPRYQVTQFGKPVTLSCSQTLNHNVMYWYQQKSSQAPKLLFHYYDKDFNNEADTPDNFQSRRPNTSFCFLDIRSPGLGDTAMYLCATSRDPGGSGANVLTFGAGSRLTVL.